These T cell receptor beta chains were read from a single sample in a study of T cells in Graves' hyperthyroidism and ophthalmopathy. TCRdb itself ran the multiplex PCR reads through MiXCR, one entry per CDR3 protein. The table lists 300,000 to 500,000 distinct CDR3 sequences, over 13% of them singletons, with 28% in the top ten. The source material was blood. These receptor sequences come from a man aged 50-59 years with Graves' ophthalmopathy. Both conserved end residues are part of each CDR3. The order of the fields is J gene, V gene, clone size, D gene, CDR3 protein, CDR3 DNA. The D gene is left open where the match is weak. Expanded clones are given a class, and other clones once, few, many or no size at all.

J gene: TRBJ2-2; V gene: TRBV20-1; clone size: .; D gene: .; CDR3 protein: CSARRTGELFF; CDR3 DNA: TGCAGTGCCCGCCGAACCGGGGAGCTGTTTTTT
J gene: TRBJ1-1; V gene: TRBV7-9; clone size: many; D gene: .; CDR3 protein: CASSRNAEAFF; CDR3 DNA: TGTGCCAGCAGCCGTAATGCTGAAGCTTTCTTT
J gene: TRBJ2-7; V gene: TRBV27; clone size: .; D gene: .; CDR3 protein: CASGTSPSEQYF; CDR3 DNA: TGTGCCAGCGGGACTTCCCCTTCCGAGCAGTACTTC
J gene: TRBJ2-7; V gene: TRBV15; clone size: .; D gene: .; CDR3 protein: CATSRDLTGRSEQYF; CDR3 DNA: TGTGCCACCAGCAGAGATTTAACAGGGAGGTCCGAGCAGTACTTC
J gene: TRBJ2-7; V gene: TRBV28; clone size: many; D gene: .; CDR3 protein: CASWRGAPYEQYF; CDR3 DNA: TGTGCCAGCTGGAGGGGGGCCCCCTACGAGCAGTACTTC
J gene: TRBJ2-3; V gene: TRBV28; clone size: many; D gene: TRBD2; CDR3 protein: CASSFGLADTQYF; CDR3 DNA: TGTGCCAGCAGTTTTGGACTAGCAGATACGCAGTATTTT
J gene: TRBJ2-7; V gene: TRBV6-5; clone size: many; D gene: .; CDR3 protein: CASSYPPGYEQYF; CDR3 DNA: TGTGCCAGCAGTTATCCCCCCGGGTACGAGCAGTACTTC
J gene: TRBJ2-1; V gene: TRBV20-1; clone size: many; D gene: TRBD2; CDR3 protein: CSAVTGTSGNNEQFF; CDR3 DNA: TGCAGTGCTGTAACCGGGACTAGCGGGAACAATGAGCAGTTCTTC
J gene: TRBJ2-1; V gene: TRBV12-3/TRBV12-4; clone size: many; D gene: .; CDR3 protein: CASSLSGVYNEQFF; CDR3 DNA: TGTGCCAGCAGTTTATCGGGAGTGTATAATGAGCAGTTCTTC
J gene: TRBJ2-1; V gene: TRBV2; clone size: many; D gene: TRBD1; CDR3 protein: CASSRTGGSFNEQFF; CDR3 DNA: TGTGCCAGCAGTAGGACAGGGGGCAGTTTCAATGAGCAGTTCTTC
J gene: TRBJ2-3; V gene: TRBV20-1; clone size: many; D gene: .; CDR3 protein: CSARGRFSSTDTQYF; CDR3 DNA: TGCAGTGCTAGGGGGAGGTTCTCTAGCACAGATACGCAGTATTTT
J gene: TRBJ2-2; V gene: TRBV29-1; clone size: few; D gene: .; CDR3 protein: CSVARDGRAGELFF; CDR3 DNA: TGCAGCGTTGCCAGAGACGGGCGGGCCGGGGAGCTGTTTTTT
J gene: TRBJ1-5; V gene: TRBV3-1; clone size: many; D gene: .; CDR3 protein: CASSQDNREQPQHF; CDR3 DNA: TGTGCCAGCAGCCAAGATAACCGGGAGCAGCCCCAGCATTTT
J gene: TRBJ2-7; V gene: TRBV3-1; clone size: many; D gene: TRBD1; CDR3 protein: CASSQGDSSNEQYF; CDR3 DNA: TGTGCCAGCAGCCAGGGGGACAGTTCGAACGAGCAGTACTTC
J gene: TRBJ2-1; V gene: TRBV10-3; clone size: .; D gene: .; CDR3 protein: CAISEGGVSYKEQFF; CDR3 DNA: TGTGCCATCAGTGAAGGTGGGGTCTCCTACAAGGAGCAGTTCTTC
J gene: TRBJ2-5; V gene: TRBV19; clone size: .; D gene: .; CDR3 protein: CASSIRADQETQYF; CDR3 DNA: TGTGCCAGTAGTATCAGGGCAGACCAAGAGACCCAGTACTTC
J gene: TRBJ1-1; V gene: TRBV10-3; clone size: many; D gene: .; CDR3 protein: CAIRGDGNTEAFF; CDR3 DNA: TGTGCCATCAGGGGGGATGGGAACACTGAAGCTTTCTTT
J gene: TRBJ2-1; V gene: TRBV20-1; clone size: many; D gene: .; CDR3 protein: CSASPNLAYEQFF; CDR3 DNA: TGCAGTGCTAGTCCTAATCTAGCTTATGAGCAGTTCTTC
J gene: TRBJ2-5; V gene: TRBV5-1; clone size: few; D gene: TRBD2; CDR3 protein: CASVRVAGGETQYF; CDR3 DNA: TGCGCCAGCGTACGAGTAGCGGGTGGAGAGACCCAGTACTTC
J gene: TRBJ1-4; V gene: TRBV6-1; clone size: many; D gene: .; CDR3 protein: CASRNPATNEKLFF; CDR3 DNA: TGTGCCAGCAGAAATCCCGCAACTAATGAAAAACTGTTTTTT
J gene: TRBJ2-3; V gene: TRBV18; clone size: many; D gene: TRBD2; CDR3 protein: CASSPRRERASYF; CDR3 DNA: TGTGCCAGCTCACCTCGGCGGGAGAGGGCTTCGTATTTT
J gene: TRBJ2-7; V gene: TRBV7-3; clone size: .; D gene: .; CDR3 protein: CASSSGTSGLGEQYF; CDR3 DNA: TGTGCCAGCAGTTCCGGGACTTCGGGATTGGGCGAGCAGTACTTC
J gene: TRBJ2-3; V gene: TRBV6-5; clone size: few; D gene: .; CDR3 protein: CASSYYTDTQYF; CDR3 DNA: TGTGCCAGCAGTTACTACACAGATACGCAGTATTTT
J gene: TRBJ1-5; V gene: TRBV12-3/TRBV12-4; clone size: many; D gene: TRBD1; CDR3 protein: CASSLGQGVSNQPQHF; CDR3 DNA: TGTGCCAGCAGTCTAGGACAGGGAGTAAGCAATCAGCCCCAGCATTTT
J gene: TRBJ1-4; V gene: TRBV20-1; clone size: many; D gene: TRBD1; CDR3 protein: CSAHRGEGAREKLFF; CDR3 DNA: TGCAGTGCCCACCGGGGGGAGGGGGCGCGGGAAAAACTGTTTTTT
J gene: TRBJ2-7; V gene: TRBV12-3/TRBV12-4; clone size: few; D gene: TRBD1; CDR3 protein: CASSYRPGIRGFSYEQYF; CDR3 DNA: TGTGCCAGCAGTTACCGGCCCGGAATCAGGGGGTTCTCCTACGAGCAGTACTTC
J gene: TRBJ2-7; V gene: TRBV12-3/TRBV12-4; clone size: many; D gene: .; CDR3 protein: CASSRDQGYEQYF; CDR3 DNA: TGTGCCAGCAGTCGAGACCAGGGTTACGAGCAGTACTTC
J gene: TRBJ1-5; V gene: TRBV12-3/TRBV12-4; clone size: few; D gene: .; CDR3 protein: CASSRDTNQPQHF; CDR3 DNA: TGTGCCAGCAGCAGGGACACTAATCAGCCCCAGCATTTT
J gene: TRBJ2-5; V gene: TRBV7-9; clone size: few; D gene: TRBD2; CDR3 protein: CASSLLEREARGETQYF; CDR3 DNA: TGTGCCAGCAGCTTATTGGAGCGGGAGGCCAGGGGAGAGACCCAGTACTTC
J gene: TRBJ2-5; V gene: TRBV3-1; clone size: many; D gene: TRBD2; CDR3 protein: CASSLGTSGTETQYF; CDR3 DNA: TGTGCCAGCAGCCTCGGGACTAGCGGGACAGAGACCCAGTACTTC
J gene: TRBJ2-1; V gene: TRBV5-1; clone size: few; D gene: TRBD2; CDR3 protein: CASSQSRASSGDNEQFF; CDR3 DNA: TGCGCCAGCAGCCAGAGCCGGGCTTCTAGCGGCGACAATGAGCAGTTCTTC
J gene: TRBJ2-2; V gene: TRBV7-9; clone size: .; D gene: .; CDR3 protein: CASSRELELFF; CDR3 DNA: TGTGCCAGCAGCCGCGAGCTAGAGCTGTTTTTT
J gene: TRBJ1-5; V gene: TRBV7-2; clone size: .; D gene: TRBD1; CDR3 protein: CASRPLDRGGQPQHF; CDR3 DNA: TGTGCCAGCAGGCCGTTGGACAGGGGTGGTCAGCCCCAGCATTTT
J gene: TRBJ1-1; V gene: TRBV11-2; clone size: many; D gene: .; CDR3 protein: CASSEDRVNTEAFF; CDR3 DNA: TGTGCCAGCAGCGAGGACAGAGTGAACACTGAAGCTTTCTTT
J gene: TRBJ2-5; V gene: TRBV7-6; clone size: .; D gene: TRBD1; CDR3 protein: CASSEEGTGVMETQYF; CDR3 DNA: TGTGCCAGCAGCGAGGAAGGGACAGGGGTCATGGAGACCCAGTACTTC
J gene: TRBJ1-1; V gene: TRBV3-1; clone size: many; D gene: .; CDR3 protein: CASSQHPPRSNTEAFF; CDR3 DNA: TGTGCCAGCAGCCAACATCCCCCCCGCAGCAACACTGAAGCTTTCTTT
J gene: TRBJ2-3; V gene: TRBV15; clone size: .; D gene: .; CDR3 protein: CATSSGRTDTQYF; CDR3 DNA: TGTGCCACCAGCAGTGGACGCACAGATACGCAGTATTTT
J gene: TRBJ1-1; V gene: TRBV7-9; clone size: many; D gene: .; CDR3 protein: CASSSAMNTEAFF; CDR3 DNA: TGTGCCAGCAGCTCGGCCATGAACACTGAAGCTTTCTTT
J gene: TRBJ2-7; V gene: TRBV6-1; clone size: many; D gene: TRBD1; CDR3 protein: CASGRGTGRNEQYF; CDR3 DNA: TGTGCCAGCGGACGGGGGACAGGGAGGAACGAGCAGTACTTC
J gene: TRBJ1-5; V gene: TRBV6-2/TRBV6-3; clone size: .; D gene: TRBD1; CDR3 protein: CASSRQGAQPQHF; CDR3 DNA: TGTGCCAGCAGTAGACAGGGGGCCCAGCCCCAGCATTTT